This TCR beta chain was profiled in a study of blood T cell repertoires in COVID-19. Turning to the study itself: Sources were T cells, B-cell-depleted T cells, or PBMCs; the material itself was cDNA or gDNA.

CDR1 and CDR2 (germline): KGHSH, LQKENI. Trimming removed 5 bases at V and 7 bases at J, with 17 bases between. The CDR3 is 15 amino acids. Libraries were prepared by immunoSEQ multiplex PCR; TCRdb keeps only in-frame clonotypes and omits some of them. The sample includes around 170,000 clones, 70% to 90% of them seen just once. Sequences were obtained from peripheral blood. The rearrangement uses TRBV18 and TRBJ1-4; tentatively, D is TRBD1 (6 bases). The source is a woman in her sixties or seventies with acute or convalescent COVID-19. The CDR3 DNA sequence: TGTGCCAGCTCAGGCACTCAGGGGATGGCTGAAAAACTGTTTTTT. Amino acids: CASSGTQGMAEKLFF.